The 2 T cell receptor beta chains below were found in one sample sequenced in a study of identical twins. From the 5' RACE reads, TCRdb called clonotypes with MiXCR, one entry per CDR3 protein. The table lists roughly 1,500,000 distinct CDR3 sequences, around 33% of them singletons, with about 0.3% in the top ten. Material: cord blood. These receptors were collected from a newborn girl in good health.

The rearrangement links TRBV7-9 to TRBJ1-3; a weak D match, TRBD1 (5 bases). This CDR3 comprises 16 residues. CDR1 is SEHNR, CDR2 FQNEAQ, per germline (reference sequence). V lost 6 bases and J 4 bases, leaving 19 bases between the germline ends. CDR3 DNA sequence: TGTGCCAGCAGTCAACCCTCCTGGCAGGGAGGAAACACCATATATTTT. Translated, it gives CASSQPSWQGGNTIYF. The whole variable domain, filled in from reference TRBV7-9 and TRBJ1-3, reads DTGVSQNPRHKITKRGQNVTFRCDPISEHNRLYWYRQTLGQGPEFLTYFQNEAQLEKSRLLSDRFSAERPKGSFSTLEIQRTEQGDSAMYLCASSQPSWQGGNTIYFGEGSWLTVV.

This clonotype came up a few times. This sequence joins TRBV20-1 and TRBJ2-7; no definite D call. This CDR3 has 14 amino acids. V dropped 0 bases and J dropped 0 bases, with 9 bases sitting between them. Per germline, CDR1 DFQATT and CDR2 SNEGSKA (reference sequence). The CDR3 is CSARDTGYSYEQYF. The CDR3 DNA reads as TGCAGTGCTAGAGATACGGGTTACTCCTACGAGCAGTACTTC.